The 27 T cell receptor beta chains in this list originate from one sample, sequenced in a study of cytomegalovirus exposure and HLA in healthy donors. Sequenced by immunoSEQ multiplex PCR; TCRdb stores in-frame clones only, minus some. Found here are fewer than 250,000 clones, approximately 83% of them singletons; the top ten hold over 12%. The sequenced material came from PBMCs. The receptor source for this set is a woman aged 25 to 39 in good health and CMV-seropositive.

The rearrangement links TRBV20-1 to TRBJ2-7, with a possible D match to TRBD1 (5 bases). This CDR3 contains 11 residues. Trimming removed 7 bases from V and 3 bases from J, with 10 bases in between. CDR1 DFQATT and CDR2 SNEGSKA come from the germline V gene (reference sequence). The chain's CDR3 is CSVQTGYEQYF. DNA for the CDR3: TGCAGTGTTCAAACAGGCTACGAGCAGTACTTC.

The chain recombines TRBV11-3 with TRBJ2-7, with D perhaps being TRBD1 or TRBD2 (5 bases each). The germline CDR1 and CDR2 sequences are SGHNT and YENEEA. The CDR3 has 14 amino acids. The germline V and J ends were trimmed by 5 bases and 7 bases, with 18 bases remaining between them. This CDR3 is CASSPGTASEEQYF. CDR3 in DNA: TGTGCCAGCAGCCCCGGGACCGCGTCCGAGGAGCAGTACTTC.

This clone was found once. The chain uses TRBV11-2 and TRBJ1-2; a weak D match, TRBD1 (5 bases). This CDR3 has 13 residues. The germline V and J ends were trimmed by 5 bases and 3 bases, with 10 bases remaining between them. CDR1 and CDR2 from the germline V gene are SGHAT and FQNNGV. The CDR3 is CASSPDRDYGYTF. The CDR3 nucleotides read TGTGCCAGCAGCCCCGACAGAGACTATGGCTACACCTTC. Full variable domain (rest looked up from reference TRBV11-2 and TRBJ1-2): EAGVAQSPRYKIIEKRQSVAFWCNPISGHATLYWYQQILGQGPKLLIQFQNNGVVDDSQLPKDRFSAERLKGVDSTLKIQPAKLEDSAVYLCASSPDRDYGYTFGSGTRLTVV.

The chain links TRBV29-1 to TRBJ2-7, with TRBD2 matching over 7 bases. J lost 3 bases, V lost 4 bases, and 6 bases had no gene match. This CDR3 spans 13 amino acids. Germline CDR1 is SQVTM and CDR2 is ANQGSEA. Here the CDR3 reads CSVVLAGVYEQYF. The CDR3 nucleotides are TGCAGCGTTGTCCTGGCGGGAGTCTACGAGCAGTACTTC.

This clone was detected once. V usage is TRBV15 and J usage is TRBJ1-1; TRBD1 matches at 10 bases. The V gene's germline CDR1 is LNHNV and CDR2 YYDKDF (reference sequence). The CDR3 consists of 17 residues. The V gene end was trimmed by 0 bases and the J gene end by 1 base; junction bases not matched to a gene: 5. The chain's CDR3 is CATSREWTGGPNTEAFF. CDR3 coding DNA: TGTGCCACCAGCAGAGAGTGGACAGGGGGGCCGAACACTGAAGCTTTCTTT.

CDR3 sequence: CASSQDRVGGYTF. CDR3 nucleotide sequence: TGTGCCAGCAGCCAAGACAGGGTGGGTGGCTACACCTTC. The chain combines TRBV28 with TRBJ1-2; 7 nucleotides line up with TRBD1. After removal of 6 bases from V and 7 bases from J, the junction contained 8 bases not matched to a gene. The CDR3 totals 13 residues. The germline V gene encodes CDR1 MDHEN and CDR2 SYDVKM.

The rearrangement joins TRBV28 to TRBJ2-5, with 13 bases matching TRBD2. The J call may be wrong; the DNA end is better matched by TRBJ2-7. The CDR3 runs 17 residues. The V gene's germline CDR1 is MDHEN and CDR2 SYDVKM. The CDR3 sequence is CASSLRRRTSGSTEQYF. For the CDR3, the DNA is TGTGCCAGCAGTTTAAGGAGGCGGACTAGCGGGAGTACCGAGCAGTACTTC.

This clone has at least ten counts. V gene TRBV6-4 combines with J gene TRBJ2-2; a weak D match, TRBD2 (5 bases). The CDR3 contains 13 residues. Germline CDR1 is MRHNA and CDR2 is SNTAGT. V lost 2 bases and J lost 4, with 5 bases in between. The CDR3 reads CASSDGSTGELFF. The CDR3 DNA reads TGTGCCAGCAGTGACGGGAGCACCGGGGAGCTGTTTTTT.

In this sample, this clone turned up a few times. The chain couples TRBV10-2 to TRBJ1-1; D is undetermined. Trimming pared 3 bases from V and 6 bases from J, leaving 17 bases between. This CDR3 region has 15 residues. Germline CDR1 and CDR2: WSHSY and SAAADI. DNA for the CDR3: TGCGCCAGCAGTGATAGAGTCCAAAGGGCTTCTGAAGCTTTCTTT. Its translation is CASSDRVQRASEAFF.

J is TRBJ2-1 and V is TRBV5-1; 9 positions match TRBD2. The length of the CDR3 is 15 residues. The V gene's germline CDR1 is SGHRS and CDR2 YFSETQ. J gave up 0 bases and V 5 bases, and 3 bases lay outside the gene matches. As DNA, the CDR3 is TGCGCCAGCAGATATAGCGGGAGCTCCTACAATGAGCAGTTCTTC. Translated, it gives CASRYSGSSYNEQFF.

The CDR3 region has the DNA TGTGCCAGCAGTCCACAGCTAGGGGGTTACGAGCAGTACTTC. Translated: CASSPQLGGYEQYF. The J gene is TRBJ2-7, the V gene TRBV14; tentatively, D is TRBD1 (6 bases). Germline V gene sequence: CDR1 SGHDN, CDR2 FVKESK. CDR3 length: 14 amino acids. With 6 bases removed from V and 4 bases from J, the gap between germline ends came to 16 bases.

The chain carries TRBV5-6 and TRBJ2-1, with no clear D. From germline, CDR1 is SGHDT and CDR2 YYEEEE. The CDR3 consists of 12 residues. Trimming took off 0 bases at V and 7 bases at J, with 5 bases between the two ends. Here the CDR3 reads CASSLGLNEQFF. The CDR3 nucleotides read TGTGCCAGCAGCTTGGGTCTAAATGAGCAGTTCTTC.

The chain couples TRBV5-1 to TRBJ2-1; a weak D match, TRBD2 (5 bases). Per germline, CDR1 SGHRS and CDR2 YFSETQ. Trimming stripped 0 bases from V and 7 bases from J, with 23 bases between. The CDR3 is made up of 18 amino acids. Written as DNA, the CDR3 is TGCGCCAGCAGCTTGGCCTTGTTATCGGGGAGTCGAAGGAATGAGCAGTTCTTC. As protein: CASSLALLSGSRRNEQFF.

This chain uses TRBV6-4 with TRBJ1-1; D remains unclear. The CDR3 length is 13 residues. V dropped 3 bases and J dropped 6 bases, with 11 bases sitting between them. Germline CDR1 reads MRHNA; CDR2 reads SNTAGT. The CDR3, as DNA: TGTGCCAGCAGTGAAAGCACGGGATCTGAAGCTTTCTTT. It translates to CASSESTGSEAFF.

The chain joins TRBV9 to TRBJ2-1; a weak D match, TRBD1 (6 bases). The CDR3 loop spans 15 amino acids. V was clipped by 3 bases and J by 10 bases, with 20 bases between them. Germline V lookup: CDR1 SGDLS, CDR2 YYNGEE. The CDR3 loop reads CASSGPGTLTGEQFF. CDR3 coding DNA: TGTGCCAGCAGCGGTCCCGGGACCTTAACAGGGGAGCAGTTCTTC.

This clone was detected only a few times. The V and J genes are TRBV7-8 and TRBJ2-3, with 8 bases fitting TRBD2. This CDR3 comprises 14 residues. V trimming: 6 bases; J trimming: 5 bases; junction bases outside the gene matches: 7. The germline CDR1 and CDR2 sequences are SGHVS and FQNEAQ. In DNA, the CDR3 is TGTGCCAGCAGACGTAGCGGGACGCGAGATACGCAGTATTTT. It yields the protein CASRRSGTRDTQYF. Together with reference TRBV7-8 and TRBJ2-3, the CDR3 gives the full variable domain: GAGVSQSPRYKVAKRGQDVALRCDPISGHVSLFWYQQALGQGPEFLTYFQNEAQLDKSGLPSDRFFAERPEGSVSTLKIQRTQQEDSAVYLCASRRSGTRDTQYFGPGTRLTVL.

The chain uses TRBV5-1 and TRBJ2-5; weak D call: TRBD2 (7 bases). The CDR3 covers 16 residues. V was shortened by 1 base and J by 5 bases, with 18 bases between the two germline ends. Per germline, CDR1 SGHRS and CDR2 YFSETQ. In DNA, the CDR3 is TGCGCCAGCAGCTTGTTTTCTAGCGGAGGGGGGGAGACCCAGTACTTC. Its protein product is CASSLFSSGGGETQYF.

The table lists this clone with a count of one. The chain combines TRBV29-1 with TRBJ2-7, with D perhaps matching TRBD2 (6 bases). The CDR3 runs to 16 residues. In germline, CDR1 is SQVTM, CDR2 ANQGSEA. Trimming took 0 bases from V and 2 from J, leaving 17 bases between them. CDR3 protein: CSVEERSGRPTYEQYF. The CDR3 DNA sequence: TGCAGCGTTGAAGAACGTTCAGGGAGGCCGACCTACGAGCAGTACTTC.

In nucleotides, the CDR3 is TGTGCCAGCATTGGCGGACAGGGGACGACAGATACGCAGTATTTT. The encoded protein is CASIGGQGTTDTQYF. The chain links TRBV28 to TRBJ2-3; 9 positions match TRBD1. J lost 3 bases, V lost 7 bases, and 8 bases had no gene match. CDR1 is MDHEN, CDR2 SYDVKM, per germline. The length of the CDR3 is 15 residues.

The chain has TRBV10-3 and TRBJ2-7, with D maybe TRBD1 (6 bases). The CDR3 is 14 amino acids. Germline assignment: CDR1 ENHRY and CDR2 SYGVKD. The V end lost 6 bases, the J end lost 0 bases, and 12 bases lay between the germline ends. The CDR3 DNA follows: TGTGCCATCAGCCCGGGACAACTCTCCTACGAGCAGTACTTC. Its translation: CAISPGQLSYEQYF.

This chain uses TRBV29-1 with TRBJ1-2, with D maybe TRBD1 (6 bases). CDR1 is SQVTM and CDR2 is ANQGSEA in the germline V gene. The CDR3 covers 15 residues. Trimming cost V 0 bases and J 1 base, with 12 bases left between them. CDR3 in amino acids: CSVEDQGHNNYGYTF. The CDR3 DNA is TGCAGCGTTGAAGATCAGGGACACAATAACTATGGCTACACCTTC.

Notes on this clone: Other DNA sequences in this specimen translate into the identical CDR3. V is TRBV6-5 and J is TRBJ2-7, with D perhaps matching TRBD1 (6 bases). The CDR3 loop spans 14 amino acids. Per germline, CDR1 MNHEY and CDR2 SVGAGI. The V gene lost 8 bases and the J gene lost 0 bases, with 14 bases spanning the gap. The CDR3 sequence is CASRSTGSSYEQYF. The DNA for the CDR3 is TGTGCCAGCCGATCCACAGGGTCCTCCTACGAGCAGTACTTC.

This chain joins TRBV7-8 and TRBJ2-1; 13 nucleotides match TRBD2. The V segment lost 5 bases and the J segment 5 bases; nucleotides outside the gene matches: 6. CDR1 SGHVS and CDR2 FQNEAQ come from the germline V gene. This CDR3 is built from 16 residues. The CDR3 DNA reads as TGTGCCAGCAGCGTGACTAGCGGGAGGCTTGACAATGAGCAGTTCTTC. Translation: CASSVTSGRLDNEQFF.

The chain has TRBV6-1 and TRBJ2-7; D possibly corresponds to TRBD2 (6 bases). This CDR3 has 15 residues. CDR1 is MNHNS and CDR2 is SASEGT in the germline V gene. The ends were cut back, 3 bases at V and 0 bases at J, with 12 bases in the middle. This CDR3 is CASSDQAGSSYEQYF. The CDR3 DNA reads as TGTGCCAGCAGTGACCAAGCGGGCTCCTCCTACGAGCAGTACTTC.

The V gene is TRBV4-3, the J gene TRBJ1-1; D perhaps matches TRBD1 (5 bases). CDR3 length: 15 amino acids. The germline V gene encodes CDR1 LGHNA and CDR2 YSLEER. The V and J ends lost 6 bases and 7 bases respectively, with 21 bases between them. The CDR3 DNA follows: TGCGCCAGCAGAGACCTGACAGAGCATCCGAATGAAGCTTTCTTT. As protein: CASRDLTEHPNEAFF.

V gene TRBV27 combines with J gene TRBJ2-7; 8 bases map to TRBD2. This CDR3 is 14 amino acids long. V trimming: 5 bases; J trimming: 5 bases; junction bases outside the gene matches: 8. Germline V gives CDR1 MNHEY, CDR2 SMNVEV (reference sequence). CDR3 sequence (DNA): TGTGCCAGCAGTGGAGCGGGAGTGGGAGACGAGCAGTACTTC. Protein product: CASSGAGVGDEQYF.

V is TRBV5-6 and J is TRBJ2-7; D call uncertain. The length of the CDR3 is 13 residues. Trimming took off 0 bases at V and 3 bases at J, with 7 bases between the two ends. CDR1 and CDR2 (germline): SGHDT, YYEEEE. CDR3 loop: CASSLGRIYEQYF. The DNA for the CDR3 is TGTGCCAGCAGCTTGGGGCGAATCTACGAGCAGTACTTC.